Below, 32 T cell receptor beta chains from the same sample are listed, as sequenced in a study of T cell responses to AZD1222 COVID-19 vaccine. Here immunoSEQ multiplex PCR was the method, and the copy in TCRdb shows in-frame clones only, minus some. The sample has approximately 93,000 clones; over 75% are singletons. The source material was peripheral blood, sampled 28 days after the second AZD1222 dose. The receptors stem from an adult who received the AZD1222 COVID-19 vaccine.

J is TRBJ1-2 and V is TRBV19; 9 positions match TRBD1. CDR3 size: 14 residues. Trimming cost V 7 bases and J 7 bases; bases outside gene matches: 10. Germline V CDR1 and CDR2: LNHDA, SQIVND (reference sequence). The CDR3 DNA sequence: TGTGCCAGTACCCGGGACAGGGCGGCGGGTGGCTACACCTTC. Protein: CASTRDRAAGGYTF.

This clone was seen a single time. This chain connects TRBV30 to TRBJ1-2, with 7 bases matching TRBD1. From germline, CDR1 is GTSNPN and CDR2 SVGIG (reference sequence). The CDR3 is 13 amino acids. J gave up 8 bases and V 8 bases, and 14 bases lay outside the gene matches. CDR3 bases: TGTGCCCGACGCCACAGGGGTGTCGACGGCTACACCTTC. It codes for CARRHRGVDGYTF. The whole variable domain, remainder taken from reference TRBV30 and TRBJ1-2, is SQTIHQWPATLVQPVGSPLSLECTVEGTSNPNLYWYRQAAGRGLQLLFYSVGIGQISSEVPQNLSASRPQDRQFILSSKKLLLSDSGFYLCARRHRGVDGYTFGSGTRLTVV.

The chain joins TRBV18 to TRBJ1-5; D remains ambiguous. There are 13 residues in the CDR3. V lost 4 bases and J 1 base, leaving 5 bases between the germline ends. Germline CDR1 KGHSH, CDR2 LQKENI. CDR3: CASSLPSNQPQHF. For the CDR3, the DNA is TGTGCCAGCTCACTACCCAGCAATCAGCCCCAGCATTTT.

The V gene is TRBV27, the J gene TRBJ1-5, with D possibly TRBD1 on 5 matching bases. CDR1 and CDR2 from the germline V gene are MNHEY and SMNVEV (reference sequence). The CDR3 is made up of 13 amino acids. V was shortened by 9 bases and J by 6 bases, with 15 bases between the two germline ends. DNA for the CDR3: TGTGCCAGTCAGTGGGGGAGCGGTCAGCCCCAGCATTTT. As protein: CASQWGSGQPQHF.

This chain joins TRBV6-1 and TRBJ1-3; 8 bases are a match to TRBD1. The V segment lost 4 bases and the J segment 2 bases; nucleotides outside the gene matches: 7. CDR1 and CDR2 from the germline V gene are MNHNS and SASEGT. The CDR3 has 16 amino acids. CDR3 sequence (DNA): TGTGCCAGCAGTGCCAGACAGGGGAAAACTGGAAACACCATATATTTT. Protein sequence: CASSARQGKTGNTIYF.

The gene calls are TRBV27 and TRBJ1-2; TRBD1 might be the D (5 bases). Germline lookup yields CDR1 MNHEY and CDR2 SMNVEV (reference sequence). CDR3 length equals 14 residues. V was trimmed by 3 bases and J by 7 bases, leaving 15 bases between them. CDR3 sequence: CASSFGQGMGGYTF. The DNA of the CDR3 is TGTGCCAGCAGTTTTGGGCAGGGAATGGGTGGCTACACCTTC.

The chain employs TRBV28 and TRBJ2-1; 10 positions match TRBD1. With 5 bases clipped from V and 4 bases from J, the junction kept 8 bases outside the gene matches. CDR3 length equals 16 residues. CDR1 and CDR2 (germline): MDHEN, SYDVKM. CDR3 bases: TGTGCCAGCAGTCCCCACGGACAGGGGGGTTACAATGAGCAGTTCTTC. Its protein product is CASSPHGQGGYNEQFF. Using reference TRBV28 and TRBJ2-1 for the parts outside the CDR3, the full variable domain is DVKVTQSSRYLVKRTGEKVFLECVQDMDHENMFWYRQDPGLGLRLIYFSYDVKMKEKGDIPEGYSVSREKKERFSLILESASTNQTSMYLCASSPHGQGGYNEQFFGPGTRLTVL.

The chain employs TRBV3-1 (or the pseudogene TRBV3-2) and TRBJ1-1, with D unresolved. The germline V gene has CDR1 LGHDT and CDR2 YNNKEL (reference sequence). The germline V and J ends were trimmed by 2 bases and 2 bases, with 3 bases remaining between them. CDR3 length: 12 amino acids. CDR3 in DNA: TGTGCCAGCAGCCAAATAAACACTGAAGCTTTCTTT. It yields the protein CASSQINTEAFF.

In this sample, this clone turned up once. The chain recombines TRBV9 with TRBJ2-2; D not certain. V was shortened by 3 bases and J by 7 bases, with 10 bases between the two germline ends. The CDR3 is 13 amino acids. Per germline, CDR1 SGDLS and CDR2 YYNGEE. CDR3 sequence: CASSGPLYGELFF. The CDR3 nucleotides read TGTGCCAGCAGCGGACCCTTATACGGGGAGCTGTTTTTT.

The chain couples TRBV7-2 to TRBJ1-1; D gene unclear. V gave up 3 bases and J gave up 7 bases, with 15 bases separating them. Germline V gene lookup returns CDR1 SGHTA and CDR2 FQGNSA. The CDR3 length is 14 residues. The CDR3 sequence is CASSLGSGNGEAFF. CDR3 sequence (DNA): TGTGCCAGCAGCTTGGGGTCGGGGAATGGTGAAGCTTTCTTT.

The chain combines TRBV5-1 with TRBJ1-6; 9 bases line up with TRBD1. Germline CDR1 SGHRS, CDR2 YFSETQ. This CDR3 has 16 residues. V shed 7 bases, J shed 1 base, and the junction held 6 bases outside the gene matches. DNA for the CDR3: TGCGCCAGCTCAACAGGGGGCGAGTCCTATAATTCACCCCTCCACTTT. This codes for CASSTGGESYNSPLHF.

This clone was seen a few times. This chain joins TRBV11-3 and TRBJ2-5; no clear D. Trimming shortened V by 2 bases and J by 8 bases, and 21 bases separated the two germline ends. CDR3 size: 16 residues. The V gene's germline CDR1 is SGHNT and CDR2 YENEEA. Written as DNA, the CDR3 is TGTGCCAGCAGCTTAATGCAAACCGCACTGCGGCCAACCCAGTACTTC. Amino acids: CASSLMQTALRPTQYF.

This chain links TRBV5-4 with TRBJ1-2; unclear D gene. CDR1 is SGHNT, CDR2 YYREEE, per germline (reference sequence). The CDR3 loop spans 15 amino acids. Trimming removed 0 bases from V and 8 bases from J, with 17 bases in between. The chain's CDR3 is CASSLALGSSWGYTF. The CDR3 DNA reads as TGTGCCAGCAGCTTGGCCCTCGGCTCTTCCTGGGGCTACACCTTC. Full variable domain (outside the CDR3, taken from reference TRBV5-4 and TRBJ1-2): ETGVTQSPTHLIKTRGQQVTLRCSSQSGHNTVSWYQQALGQGPQFIFQYYREEENGRGNFPPRFSGLQFPNYSSELNVNALELDDSALYLCASSLALGSSWGYTFGSGTRLTVV.

The rearrangement uses TRBV5-4 and TRBJ1-2; 7 bases agree with TRBD1. After removal of 2 bases from V and 3 bases from J, the junction contained 4 bases not matched to a gene. This CDR3 is 14 amino acids long. Germline V gene sequence: CDR1 SGHNT, CDR2 YYREEE (reference sequence). CDR3 region: CASSFDRVYYGYTF. The CDR3 bases are TGTGCCAGCAGCTTCGACAGGGTCTACTATGGCTACACCTTC.

This clone was picked up one time. The chain uses TRBV4-1 and TRBJ2-1, with D uncertain. In germline, CDR1 is MGHRA, CDR2 YSYEKL. V gave up 3 bases and J gave up 0 bases, with 12 bases separating them. CDR3 length: 16 residues. The CDR3 spells CASSHVPTGSYNEQFF. The CDR3 region has the DNA TGCGCCAGCAGCCATGTGCCTACTGGCTCCTACAATGAGCAGTTCTTC.

The V and J genes are TRBV10-1 and TRBJ2-2; D is uncertain. Trimming took off 4 bases at V and 8 bases at J, with 11 bases between the two ends. Germline V gives CDR1 WNHNN, CDR2 SYGVQD (reference sequence). This CDR3 contains 13 residues. The CDR3 nucleotides read TGCGCCAGCAGTGTAGTGATTCCTGGGGAGCTGTTTTTT. Translating gives CASSVVIPGELFF.

This clone came up once. This sequence joins TRBV25-1 and TRBJ1-2; possible D gene TRBD1, 5 bases. The CDR3 sequence is 13 residues long. Germline-derived CDR1 and CDR2 are MGHDK and SYGVNS. Deletions cut 3 bases from V and 8 bases from J, with 13 bases between. The CDR3 bases are TGTGCCAGCAGTGAGACCAGGGCTGGAGGCTACACCTTC. Residues: CASSETRAGGYTF.

The gene calls are TRBV5-5 and TRBJ1-2; no definite D call. Germline CDR1 reads SGHKS; CDR2 reads YYEKEE (reference sequence). Trimming removed 1 base at V and 2 bases at J, with 9 bases between. This CDR3 has 14 amino acids. Here the CDR3 reads CASSLSRGNYGYTF. The CDR3 nucleotides read TGTGCCAGCAGCTTGAGTCGGGGAAACTATGGCTACACCTTC.

A word on this clone: At one end the junction does not follow the germline gene, possibly because of a read error. This rearrangement joins TRBV7-6 to TRBJ1-6; unclear D gene. Germline CDR1 SGHVS, CDR2 FNYEAQ. This CDR3 is 12 amino acids long. The CDR3 loop is CASSSYYSPLHF. CDR3 bases: TGTGCCAGCAGCTCCTATTATTCACCCCTCCACTTT.

The genes are TRBV18 and TRBJ1-2, with D maybe TRBD1 (5 bases). This CDR3 region has 15 residues. The ends were cut back, 6 bases at V and 4 bases at J, with 18 bases in the middle. Germline CDR1 KGHSH, CDR2 LQKENI. Written as DNA, the CDR3 is TGTGCCAGCTCCACCCGGGGGGATGTCATCTATGGCTACACCTTC. Translation gives CASSTRGDVIYGYTF.

The chain is built from TRBV7-3 and TRBJ1-1; perhaps TRBD1 as D (5 bases). This CDR3 has 15 residues. From germline, CDR1 is SGHTA and CDR2 FQGTGA. V shed 1 base and J shed 2 bases, with 11 bases lying between them. The CDR3 DNA follows: TGTGCCAGCAGCTTAATACGGGACTTAAACACTGAAGCTTTCTTT. It is translated as CASSLIRDLNTEAFF.

The chain recombines TRBV19 with TRBJ2-5; tentative D call: TRBD2 (6 bases). This CDR3 comprises 15 residues. Per germline, CDR1 LNHDA and CDR2 SQIVND (reference sequence). V was pared by 2 bases and J by 5 bases, with 15 bases between. The CDR3 DNA reads TGTGCCAGTAGTATAATCCCTAGCGCCTTGGAGACCCAGTACTTC. Amino acids: CASSIIPSALETQYF.

This clone was detected only once. The rearrangement uses TRBV5-6 and TRBJ1-2, with 9 bases identical to TRBD1. Germline V gene data show CDR1 as SGHDT and CDR2 as YYEEEE. The CDR3 has 13 residues. V trimming: 5 bases; J trimming: 5 bases; junction bases outside the gene matches: 4. The CDR3 sequence is CASRLDRGYGYTF. CDR3 DNA: TGTGCCAGCAGACTCGACAGGGGGTATGGCTACACCTTC.

The chain has TRBV24-1 and TRBJ2-1, with a tentative D call TRBD1 (5 bases). V lost 3 bases to trimming and J lost 0 bases, with 11 bases between them. The CDR3 length is 16 residues. In germline, CDR1 is KGHDR, CDR2 SFDVKD. The CDR3 region has the DNA TGTGCCACCAGTGATCCAACAGGAAGCTCCTACAATGAGCAGTTCTTC. Its protein product is CATSDPTGSSYNEQFF.

The gene calls are TRBV20-1 and TRBJ1-4; no clear D gene. The V and J ends lost 0 bases and 8 bases respectively, with 4 bases between them. Germline V gives CDR1 DFQATT, CDR2 SNEGSKA (reference sequence). The CDR3 is 11 residues long. CDR3 in DNA: TGCAGTGCTAGAGAAAGGGAAAAACTGTTTTTT. Translated, it gives CSAREREKLFF.

The chain carries TRBV9 and TRBJ1-2, with D possibly matching TRBD1 (6 bases). V was cut by 2 bases and J by 5 bases, with 10 bases left in between. Per germline, CDR1 SGDLS and CDR2 YYNGEE. The CDR3 extends over 13 amino acids. The CDR3 here is CASSVNREYGYTF. Written as DNA, the CDR3 is TGTGCCAGCAGCGTCAACAGGGAGTATGGCTACACCTTC.

The chain carries TRBV18 and TRBJ1-1, with D maybe TRBD1 (5 bases). The V end lost 8 bases, the J end lost 1 base, and 8 bases lay between the germline ends. Germline V lookup: CDR1 KGHSH, CDR2 LQKENI. The CDR3 runs to 12 residues. The CDR3 DNA sequence: TGTGCCAGCAGAAGGGGGAACACTGAAGCTTTCTTT. Translating it yields CASRRGNTEAFF.

J is TRBJ1-1 and V is TRBV5-1; D gene ambiguous. Germline-derived CDR1 and CDR2 are SGHRS and YFSETQ. Trimming took 3 bases from V and 1 from J, leaving 10 bases between them. The CDR3 is made up of 14 amino acids. The CDR3 nucleotides read TGCGCCAGCAGCTACACATCGGGGAACACTGAAGCTTTCTTT. Protein product: CASSYTSGNTEAFF.

This clone was seen only once. The V call is TRBV4-2, the J call TRBJ1-4; D uncertain. The CDR3 loop spans 16 amino acids. Trimming stripped 0 bases from V and 6 bases from J, with 14 bases between. Germline assignment: CDR1 LGHNA and CDR2 YNFKEQ. CDR3 sequence (DNA): TGTGCCAGCAGCCAAGAAGGTGGGAACAGCCATGAAAAACTGTTTTTT. As protein: CASSQEGGNSHEKLFF.

This clone has just a few counts. This chain joins TRBV5-1 and TRBJ1-2; D gene unclear. Trimming shortened V by 0 bases and J by 0 bases, and 6 bases separated the two germline ends. The CDR3 contains 14 residues. Germline CDR1 reads SGHRS; CDR2 reads YFSETQ. The CDR3 loop is CASSLEPTNYGYTF. The CDR3 bases are TGCGCCAGCAGCTTGGAGCCTACTAACTATGGCTACACCTTC.

The rearrangement joins TRBV10-2 to TRBJ1-1; D uncertain. The CDR3 totals 18 residues. V lost 0 bases, J lost 3 bases, and 20 bases lay in between. The germline V gene encodes CDR1 WSHSY and CDR2 SAAADI. The CDR3 DNA reads as TGCGCCAGCAGTGAGTCAGAGGGTACCTGGTTTTTGGACACTGAAGCTTTCTTT. It codes for CASSESEGTWFLDTEAFF.

This chain connects TRBV6-4 to TRBJ1-2, with TRBD1 identical over 11 bases. Unmatched junction bases numbered 7, after V lost 5 bases and J lost 5 bases. Germline CDR1 MRHNA, CDR2 SNTAGT. The CDR3 sequence is 15 residues long. The DNA of the CDR3 is TGTGCCAGCAGTTTGGTCGGGACAGGGGGATATGGCTACACCTTC. Protein: CASSLVGTGGYGYTF.